This record concerns one T cell receptor beta chain sequence. The sample is drawn from a study of blood T cell repertoires in COVID-19. Background on the study: The United States, Italy and Spain were the sources of the acute and convalescent COVID-19 samples. T cells, B-cell-depleted T cells, or PBMCs provided the cDNA or gDNA that served as material.

As processed by the authors: Amplification with reference gene primers provided the estimates of nucleated cell counts. This table comes from immunoSEQ multiplex PCR, and its TCRdb copy is limited to in-frame clones, with some not included. V, J and clone size derive from that table, while D and trimming were established from the DNA sequence. The data show fewer than 90,000 clones, over 70% seen once. Sequencing was done on a sample of peripheral blood. The sequence was collected from a man in his forties or fifties with acute or convalescent COVID-19.

This CDR3 is CASSFKGGSDTQYF. The DNA of the CDR3 is TGTGCCAGCAGCTTCAAAGGGGGCTCAGATACGCAGTATTTT. V usage is TRBV7-3 and J usage is TRBJ2-3, with TRBD1 matching over 7 bases. CDR3 length: 14 amino acids. CDR1 and CDR2 (germline): SGHTA, FQGTGA. With 3 bases clipped from V and 4 bases from J, the junction kept 4 bases outside the gene matches.